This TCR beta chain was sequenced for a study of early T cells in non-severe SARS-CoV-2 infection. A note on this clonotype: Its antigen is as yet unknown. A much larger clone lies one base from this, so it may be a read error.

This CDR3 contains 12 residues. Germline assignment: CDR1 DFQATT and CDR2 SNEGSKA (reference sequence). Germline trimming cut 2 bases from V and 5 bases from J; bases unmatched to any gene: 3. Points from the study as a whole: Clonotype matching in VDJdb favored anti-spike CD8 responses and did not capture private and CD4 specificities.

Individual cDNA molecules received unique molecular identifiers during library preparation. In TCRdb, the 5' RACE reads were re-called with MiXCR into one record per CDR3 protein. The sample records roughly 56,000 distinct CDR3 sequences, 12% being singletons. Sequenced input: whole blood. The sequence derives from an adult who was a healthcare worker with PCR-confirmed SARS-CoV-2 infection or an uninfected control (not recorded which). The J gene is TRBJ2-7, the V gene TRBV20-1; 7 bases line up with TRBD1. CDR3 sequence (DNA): TGCAGTGCTAGACACGACAGGGACGAGCAGTACTTC. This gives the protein CSARHDRDEQYF.